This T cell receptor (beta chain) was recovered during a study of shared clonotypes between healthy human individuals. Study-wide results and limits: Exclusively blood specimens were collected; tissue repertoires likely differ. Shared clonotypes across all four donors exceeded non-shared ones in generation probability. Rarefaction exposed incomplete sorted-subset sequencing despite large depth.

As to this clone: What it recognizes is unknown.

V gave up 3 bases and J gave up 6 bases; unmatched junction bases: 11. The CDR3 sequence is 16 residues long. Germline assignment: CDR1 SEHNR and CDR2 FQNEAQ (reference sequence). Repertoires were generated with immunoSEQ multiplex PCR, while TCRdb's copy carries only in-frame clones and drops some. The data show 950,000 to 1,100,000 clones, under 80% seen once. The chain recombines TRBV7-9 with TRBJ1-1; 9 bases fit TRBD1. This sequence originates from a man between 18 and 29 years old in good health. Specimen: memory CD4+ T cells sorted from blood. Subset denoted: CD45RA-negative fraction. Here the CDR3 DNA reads TGTGCCAGCAGCTTTCGCCGGGACAGGGACGGGGCTGAAGCTTTCTTT. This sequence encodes CASSFRRDRDGAEAFF.